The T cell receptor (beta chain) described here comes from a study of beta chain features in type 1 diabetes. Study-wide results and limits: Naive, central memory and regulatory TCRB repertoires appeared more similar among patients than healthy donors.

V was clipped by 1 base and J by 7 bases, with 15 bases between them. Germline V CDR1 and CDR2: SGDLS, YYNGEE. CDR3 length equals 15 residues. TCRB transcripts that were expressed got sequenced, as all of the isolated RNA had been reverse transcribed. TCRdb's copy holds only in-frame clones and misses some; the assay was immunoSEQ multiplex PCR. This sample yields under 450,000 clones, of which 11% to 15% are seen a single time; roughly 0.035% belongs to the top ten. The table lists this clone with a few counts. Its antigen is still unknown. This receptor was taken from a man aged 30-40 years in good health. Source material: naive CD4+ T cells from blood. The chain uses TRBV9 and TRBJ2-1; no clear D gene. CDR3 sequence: CASSVRMVQGNEQFF. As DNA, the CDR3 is TGTGCCAGCAGCGTAAGGATGGTCCAAGGAAATGAGCAGTTCTTC.